This T cell receptor (beta chain) is from a study of lymphopenia after photon versus proton radiotherapy. Study conclusions and caveats: A bigger post-nadir fall in TCR diversity correlated inversely with survival time in deceased patients. After lymphocyte nadir, photon-treated repertoires showed oligoclonal expansion, especially CD8+ Temra. Photon-treated patients lost naive T cells and TCR diversity; proton-treated stayed stable.

TCRdb keeps only in-frame clones here, not all; method: immunoSEQ multiplex PCR. The profile shows around 160,000 clones, approximately 86% of them singletons. This CDR3 spans 15 amino acids. Between the trimmed V and J ends, which lost 4 bases and 0 bases, there was a span of 11 bases. Germline CDR1 and CDR2: SGHDT and YYEEEE. Worth noting for this clone: Antigen: not known.

The TCR originated in a man aged 45-60 years with gastric cancer. The sample here was peripheral blood, taken from a patient treated with photon-based radiotherapy. The chain couples TRBV5-6 to TRBJ2-1; D ambiguous. The CDR3 region is CASSPSISSYNEQFF. The CDR3, as DNA: TGTGCCAGCAGCCCCTCCATCAGCTCCTACAATGAGCAGTTCTTC.